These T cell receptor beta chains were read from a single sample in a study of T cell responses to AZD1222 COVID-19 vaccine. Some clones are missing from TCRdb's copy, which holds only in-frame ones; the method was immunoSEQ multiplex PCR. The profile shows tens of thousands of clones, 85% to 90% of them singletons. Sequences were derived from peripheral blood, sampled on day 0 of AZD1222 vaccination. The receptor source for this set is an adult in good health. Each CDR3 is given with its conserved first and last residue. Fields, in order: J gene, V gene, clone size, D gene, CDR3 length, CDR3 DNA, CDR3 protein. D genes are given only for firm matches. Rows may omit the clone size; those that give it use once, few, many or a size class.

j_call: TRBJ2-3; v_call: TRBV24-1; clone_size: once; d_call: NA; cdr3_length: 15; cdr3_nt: TGTGCCACCAGTGATAGGGGGGCTGGTATAGATACGCAGTATTTT; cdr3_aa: CATSDRGAGIDTQYF
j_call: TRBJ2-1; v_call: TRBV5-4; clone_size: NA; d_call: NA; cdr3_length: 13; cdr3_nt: TGTGCCAGCAGCTCGGACACTTACAATGAGCAGTTCTTC; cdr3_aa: CASSSDTYNEQFF
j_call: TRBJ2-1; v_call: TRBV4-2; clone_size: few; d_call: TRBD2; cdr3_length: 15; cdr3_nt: TGTGCCAGCAGCCAAGATACGGGAGGGCCAGGGGAGCAGTTCTTC; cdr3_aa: CASSQDTGGPGEQFF
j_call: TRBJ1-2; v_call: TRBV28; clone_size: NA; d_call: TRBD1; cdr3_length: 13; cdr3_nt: TGTGCCAGCAGTATGACAGGGAACTATGGCTACACCTTC; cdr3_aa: CASSMTGNYGYTF
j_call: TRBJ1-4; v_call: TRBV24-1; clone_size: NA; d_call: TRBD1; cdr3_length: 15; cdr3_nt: TGTGCCACCAGTAGATCAGGGGGGATTAATGAAAAACTGTTTTTT; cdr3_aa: CATSRSGGINEKLFF
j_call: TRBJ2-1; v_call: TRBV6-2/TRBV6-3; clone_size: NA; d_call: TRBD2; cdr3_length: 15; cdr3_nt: TGTGCCAGCAGTTACGCGGGAGGCTCCTACAATGAGCAGTTCTTC; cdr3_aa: CASSYAGGSYNEQFF
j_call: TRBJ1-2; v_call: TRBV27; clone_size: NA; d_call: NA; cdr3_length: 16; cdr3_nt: TGTGCCAGCAGTTTATCCAACCTGGGGCAGAGACATGGCTACACCTTC; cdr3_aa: CASSLSNLGQRHGYTF
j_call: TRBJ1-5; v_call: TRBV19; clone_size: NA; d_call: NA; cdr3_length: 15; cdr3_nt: TGTGCCAGTAGTATAGCTGGGAACGGTGAGCAGCCCCAGCATTTT; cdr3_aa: CASSIAGNGEQPQHF
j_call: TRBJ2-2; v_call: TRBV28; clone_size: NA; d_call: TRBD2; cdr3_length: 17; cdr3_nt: TGTGCCAGCAGTCCGGCCCTGCTAGCGGGAAACACCGGGGAGCTGTTTTTT; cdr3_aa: CASSPALLAGNTGELFF
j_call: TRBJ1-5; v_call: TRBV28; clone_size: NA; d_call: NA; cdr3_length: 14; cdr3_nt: TGTGCCAGCAGTTTAAGGACTCCGAATCAGCCCCAGCATTTT; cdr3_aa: CASSLRTPNQPQHF
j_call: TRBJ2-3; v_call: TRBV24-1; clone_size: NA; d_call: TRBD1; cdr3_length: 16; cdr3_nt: TGTGCCACCAGTGATTCCGGACAGGGAGCTATAGATACGCAGTATTTT; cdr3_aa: CATSDSGQGAIDTQYF
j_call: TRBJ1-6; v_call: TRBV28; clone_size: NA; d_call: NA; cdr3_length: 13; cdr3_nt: TGTGCCAGCAGTTCCTATTTAAATTCACCCCTCCACTTT; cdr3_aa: CASSSYLNSPLHF
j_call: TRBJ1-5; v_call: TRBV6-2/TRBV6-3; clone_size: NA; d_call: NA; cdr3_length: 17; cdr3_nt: TGTGCCAGCAGCCGACCGGCCGGGACGGATAGCAATCAGCCCCAGCATTTT; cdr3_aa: CASSRPAGTDSNQPQHF
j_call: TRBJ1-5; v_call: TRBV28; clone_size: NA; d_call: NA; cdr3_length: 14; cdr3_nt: TGTGCCAGCAGTTTCTGGGGGGGTTTTCAGCCCCAGCATTTT; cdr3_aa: CASSFWGGFQPQHF
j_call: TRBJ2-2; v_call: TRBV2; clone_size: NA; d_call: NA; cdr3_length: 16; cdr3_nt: TGTGCCAGCACCCAAGGAGGGACAGCTAACACCGGGGAGCTGTTTTTT; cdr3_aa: CASTQGGTANTGELFF
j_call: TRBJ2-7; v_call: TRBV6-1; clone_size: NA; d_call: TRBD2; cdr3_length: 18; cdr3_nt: TGTGCCAGCAGTGAAACGGATCTTAGCGGGAGGGCCATCGACGAGCAGTACTTC; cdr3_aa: CASSETDLSGRAIDEQYF
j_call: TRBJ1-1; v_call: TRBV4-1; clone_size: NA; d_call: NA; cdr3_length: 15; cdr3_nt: TGCGCCAGCAGCCAAGTGGGGCGCGGGAGCACTGAAGCTTTCTTT; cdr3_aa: CASSQVGRGSTEAFF
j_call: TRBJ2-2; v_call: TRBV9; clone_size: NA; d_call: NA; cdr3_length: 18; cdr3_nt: TGTGCCAGCAGCGTGCCCCTGCGGGAAGCTTCGAACACCGGGGAGCTGTTTTTT; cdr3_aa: CASSVPLREASNTGELFF
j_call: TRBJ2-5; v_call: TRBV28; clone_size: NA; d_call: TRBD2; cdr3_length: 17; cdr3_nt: TGTGCCAGCAGTTTCCTCATCGGCGGGAGGGAGGGAGAGACCCAGTACTTC; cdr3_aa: CASSFLIGGREGETQYF
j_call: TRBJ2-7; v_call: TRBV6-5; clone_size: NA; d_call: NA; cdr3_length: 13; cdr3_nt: TGTGCCAGCAGTTACGGGCAGCCTTACGAGCAGTACTTC; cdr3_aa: CASSYGQPYEQYF
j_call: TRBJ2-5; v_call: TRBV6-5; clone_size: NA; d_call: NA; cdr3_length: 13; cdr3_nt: TGTGCCAGCAGTTACGACGGGGTGGAGACCCAGTACTTC; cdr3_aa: CASSYDGVETQYF
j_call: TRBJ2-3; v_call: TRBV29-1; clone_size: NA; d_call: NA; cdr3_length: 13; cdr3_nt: TGCAGCGTTGAGTTTCAGGGCACAGATACGCAGTATTTT; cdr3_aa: CSVEFQGTDTQYF
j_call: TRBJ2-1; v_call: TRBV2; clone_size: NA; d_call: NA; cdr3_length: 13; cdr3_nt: TGTGCCAGCAGTGAAGACCACTATCATGAGCAGTTCTTC; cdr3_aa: CASSEDHYHEQFF
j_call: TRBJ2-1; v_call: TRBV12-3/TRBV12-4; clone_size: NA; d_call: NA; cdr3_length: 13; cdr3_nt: TGTGCCAGCAGTTTTGCCTCCCAAGGTGAGCAGTTCTTC; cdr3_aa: CASSFASQGEQFF
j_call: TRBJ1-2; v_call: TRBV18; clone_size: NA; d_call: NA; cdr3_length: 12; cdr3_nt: TGTGCCAGCTCACCACAGCAGGATGGCTACACCTTC; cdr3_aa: CASSPQQDGYTF
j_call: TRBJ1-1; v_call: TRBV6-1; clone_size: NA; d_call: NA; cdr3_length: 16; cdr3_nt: TGTGCCAGCAGTGAAGCGCTCGGGGATAAGGACACTGAAGCTTTCTTT; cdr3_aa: CASSEALGDKDTEAFF
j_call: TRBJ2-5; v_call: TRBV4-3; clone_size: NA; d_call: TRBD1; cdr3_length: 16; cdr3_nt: TGCGCCAGCAGCCAAGATCCGGACAGGGGAATGGAGACCCAGTACTTC; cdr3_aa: CASSQDPDRGMETQYF
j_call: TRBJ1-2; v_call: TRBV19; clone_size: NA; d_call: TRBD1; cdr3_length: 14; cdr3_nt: TGTGCCAGCAAAACTGAACAGGGGGCGTATGGCTACACCTTC; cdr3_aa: CASKTEQGAYGYTF
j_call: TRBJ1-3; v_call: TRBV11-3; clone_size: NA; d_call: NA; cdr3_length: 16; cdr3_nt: TGTGCCAGCAGCCCCGGCGACGGGAGCTCTGGAAACACCATATATTTT; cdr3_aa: CASSPGDGSSGNTIYF
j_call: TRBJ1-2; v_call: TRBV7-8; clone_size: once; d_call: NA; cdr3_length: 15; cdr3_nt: TGTGCCAGCAGCTTAGGAACGGGCCTTTGGGGGGGCTACACCTTC; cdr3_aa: CASSLGTGLWGGYTF
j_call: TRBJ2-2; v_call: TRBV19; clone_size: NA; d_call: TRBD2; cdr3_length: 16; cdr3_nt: TGTGCCAGTAGGGCGCAAAGCGGGAGAGAGACCGGGGAGCTGTTTTTT; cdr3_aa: CASRAQSGRETGELFF
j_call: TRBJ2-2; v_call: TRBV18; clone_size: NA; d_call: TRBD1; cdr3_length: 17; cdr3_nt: TGTGCCAGCTCGCCCCGCGGACAGGGACTGAATGGCGGGGAGCTGTTTTTT; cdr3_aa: CASSPRGQGLNGGELFF
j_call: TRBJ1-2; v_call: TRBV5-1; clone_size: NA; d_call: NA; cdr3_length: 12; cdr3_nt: TGCGCCAGCAGGGGGCTCTTCTATGGCTACACCTTC; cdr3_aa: CASRGLFYGYTF
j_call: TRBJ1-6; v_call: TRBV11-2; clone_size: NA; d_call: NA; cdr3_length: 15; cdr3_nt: TGTGCCAGCAGCTTAGGCCAGGGGTATAATTCACCCCTCCACTTT; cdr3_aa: CASSLGQGYNSPLHF
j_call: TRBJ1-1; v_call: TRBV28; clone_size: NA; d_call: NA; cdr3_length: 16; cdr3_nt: TGTGCCAGCAGCTCAGTAGGGGGGTATTTGAACACTGAAGCTTTCTTT; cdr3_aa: CASSSVGGYLNTEAFF
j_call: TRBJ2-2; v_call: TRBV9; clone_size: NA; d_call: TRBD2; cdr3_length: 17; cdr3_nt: TGTGCCAGCAGCCCGACTAGCGGGAGTGTGGGAACCGGGGAGCTGTTTTTT; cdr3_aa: CASSPTSGSVGTGELFF
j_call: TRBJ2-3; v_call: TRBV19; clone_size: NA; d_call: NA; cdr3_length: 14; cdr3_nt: TGTGCCAGTAGTATAGGGCCTGGGCTGGATACGCAGTATTTT; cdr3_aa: CASSIGPGLDTQYF
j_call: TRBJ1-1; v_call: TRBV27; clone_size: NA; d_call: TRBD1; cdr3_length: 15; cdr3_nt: TGTGCCAGCAGTCAGACAGGGGGCCGTAACGCTGAAGCTTTCTTT; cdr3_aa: CASSQTGGRNAEAFF
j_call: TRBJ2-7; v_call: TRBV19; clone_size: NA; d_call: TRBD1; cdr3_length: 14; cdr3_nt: TGTGCCAGTAGTATTACAGGGACAGGAGCCGAGCAGTACTTC; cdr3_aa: CASSITGTGAEQYF
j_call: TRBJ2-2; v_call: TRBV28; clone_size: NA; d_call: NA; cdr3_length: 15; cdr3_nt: TGTGCCAGCAGCCCTTCCTCGGGAGAGGCCGGGGAGCTGTTTTTT; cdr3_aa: CASSPSSGEAGELFF
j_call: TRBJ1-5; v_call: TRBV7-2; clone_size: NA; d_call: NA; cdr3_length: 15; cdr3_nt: TGTGCCAGCAGCTTATGGGCAGCGATCAATCAGCCCCAGCATTTT; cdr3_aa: CASSLWAAINQPQHF
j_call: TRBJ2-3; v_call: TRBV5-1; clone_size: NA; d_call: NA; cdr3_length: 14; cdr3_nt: TGCGCCAGCAGCTTGGACGTAAGCACAGATACGCAGTATTTT; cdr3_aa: CASSLDVSTDTQYF
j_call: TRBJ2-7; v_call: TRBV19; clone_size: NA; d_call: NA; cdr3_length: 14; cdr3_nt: TGTGCCAGTAACCCCGGCGGGGATCCCTACGAGCAGTACTTC; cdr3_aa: CASNPGGDPYEQYF
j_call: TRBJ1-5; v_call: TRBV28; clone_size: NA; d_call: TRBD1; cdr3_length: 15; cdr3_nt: TGTGCCAGCAGTGTTCCAGGGGGCCCGAATCAGCCCCAGCATTTT; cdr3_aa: CASSVPGGPNQPQHF
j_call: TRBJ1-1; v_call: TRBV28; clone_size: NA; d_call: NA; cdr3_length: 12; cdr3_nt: TGTGCCAGCAGTCGTCGGAACACTGAAGCTTTCTTT; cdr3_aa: CASSRRNTEAFF
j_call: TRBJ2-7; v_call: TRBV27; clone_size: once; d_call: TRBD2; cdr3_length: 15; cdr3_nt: TGTGCCAGCAGTGTAACTAGCGGGAGCGGCTACGAGCAGTACTTC; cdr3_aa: CASSVTSGSGYEQYF
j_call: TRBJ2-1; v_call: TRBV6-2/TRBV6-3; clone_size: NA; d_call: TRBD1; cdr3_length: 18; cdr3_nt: TGTGCCAGCAGTAACGCCGGGACAGGGGGCCCTTTTCACAATGAGCAGTTCTTC; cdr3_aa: CASSNAGTGGPFHNEQFF
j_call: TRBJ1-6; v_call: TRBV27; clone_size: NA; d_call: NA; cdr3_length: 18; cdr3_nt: TGTGCCAGCAGTCCGCAACGTCCGCGCCCATCTCATAATTCACCCCTCCACTTT; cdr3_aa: CASSPQRPRPSHNSPLHF
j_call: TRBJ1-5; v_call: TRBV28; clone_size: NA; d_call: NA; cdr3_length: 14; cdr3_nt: TGTGCCAGCAGGTGGGACACTAGCAATCAGCCCCAGCATTTT; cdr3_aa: CASRWDTSNQPQHF
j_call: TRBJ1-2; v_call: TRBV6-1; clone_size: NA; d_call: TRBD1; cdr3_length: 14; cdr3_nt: TGTGCCAGCAGTTCCTTGACAGGGGGCTATGGCTACACCTTC; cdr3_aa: CASSSLTGGYGYTF
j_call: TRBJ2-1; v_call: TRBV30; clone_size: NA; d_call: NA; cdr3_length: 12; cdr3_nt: TGTGCCTGGAGATCACAGGGAGCTGAGCAGTTCTTC; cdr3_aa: CAWRSQGAEQFF
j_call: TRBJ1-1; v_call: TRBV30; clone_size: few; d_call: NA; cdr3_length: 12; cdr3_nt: TGTGCCTGGAGTATACAGGGCGCTGAAGCTTTCTTT; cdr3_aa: CAWSIQGAEAFF
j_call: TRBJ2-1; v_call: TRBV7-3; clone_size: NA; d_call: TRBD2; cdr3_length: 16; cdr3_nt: TGTGCCAGCAGCAGACTAGCGGGAGCCTCCTACAATGAGCAGTTCTTC; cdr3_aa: CASSRLAGASYNEQFF